Described below is a single T cell receptor beta chain sequence and its context. What it binds is not known. This sample is part of a study of radiotherapy plus CTLA-4 blockade in lung cancer. About the research overall: Disease control was achieved by around 33% of patients, and objective responses by about 19%. Whole-study results and caveats: Together with interferon-beta, which increased in serum after radiation, early dynamic changes in blood T cell clones were reportedly the best predictors of response. Radiotherapy with ipilimumab was followed by blood expansion of tumor-derived clones.

Profiled with immunoSEQ multiplex PCR; TCRdb holds only in-frame clones, not every one. The data hold about 76,000 clones, with less than 85% observed a single time. The trim removed 5 bases at V and 3 bases at J, leaving 8 bases unmatched. Germline CDR1 is SGHVS and CDR2 is FNYEAQ. The CDR3 has 16 residues. The sample was peripheral blood, taken from a patient treated with radiotherapy plus ipilimumab. This receptor was taken from a human donor with non-small cell lung cancer who had stable disease on radiotherapy plus ipilimumab. The chain joins TRBV7-6 to TRBJ2-3; TRBD2 matches 10 bases. CDR3 coding DNA: TGTGCCAGCAGCCTGCGGACTAGCGGCACTACAGATACGCAGTATTTT. Translating gives CASSLRTSGTTDTQYF.